The rows below give T cell receptor beta chains drawn from one sample of a study of T cell responses to AZD1222 COVID-19 vaccine. The assay was immunoSEQ multiplex PCR, and TCRdb's table has in-frame clones only and misses some. The sample holds 180,000 or so clones, about 90% seen once. The specimen comprised peripheral blood, sampled 28 days after the second AZD1222 dose. These TCRs come from an adult who received the AZD1222 COVID-19 vaccine. Both conserved end residues are part of each CDR3. A D gene is named only where the DNA matches it firmly.

TRBJ1-1	TRBV7-2	.	CASSLWTDRRLYEAFF
TRBJ1-1	TRBV28	.	CASRGWEDTEAFF
TRBJ2-7	TRBV7-2	TRBD2	CASSLAGTSGGASSYEQYF
TRBJ1-2	TRBV18	TRBD1	CASSSQTGAGGYTF
TRBJ1-1	TRBV7-9	.	CASSLGSAEAFF
TRBJ1-1	TRBV24-1	TRBD1	CATSDPTIQGPEAFF
TRBJ2-3	TRBV5-1	.	CASSLAQTTDTQYF
TRBJ2-1	TRBV3-1/TRBV3-2	.	CASSLRSEQFF
TRBJ1-1	TRBV5-4	.	CASSLGLGTQGREAFF
TRBJ2-7	TRBV5-1	TRBD2	CASSPGHSSGRTYEQYF
TRBJ2-5	TRBV5-6	.	CASSSIGGAGETQYF
TRBJ2-7	TRBV13	TRBD2	CASSSTQGLAGESPYEQYF
TRBJ1-1	TRBV7-9	.	CASAAGSGTEAFF
TRBJ2-1	TRBV27	.	CAIGYPYDEQFF
TRBJ2-1	TRBV4-2	.	CASSQVEPSREQFF
TRBJ1-2	TRBV12-3/TRBV12-4	.	CASSSGVLYGYTF
TRBJ2-5	TRBV19	TRBD1	CASSIAGTGETQYF
TRBJ2-1	TRBV6-5	TRBD1	CASSYSRDSHNEQFF
TRBJ2-5	TRBV6-5	.	CASSYGPRGLRETQYF
TRBJ2-2	TRBV7-8	.	CASSLGQFGNTGELFF
TRBJ1-2	TRBV27	TRBD1	CASSLFSPTGPDYGYTF
TRBJ1-1	TRBV7-8	.	CASSLGQIMNTEAFF
TRBJ2-1	TRBV27	TRBD1	CASKTGSPLNEQFF
TRBJ1-5	TRBV18	TRBD1	CASSRTGDSNQPQHF
TRBJ1-3	TRBV5-1	TRBD1	CASSTGGSSGNTIYF
TRBJ1-2	TRBV3-1/TRBV3-2	TRBD1	CASSTDRERGYTF
TRBJ2-1	TRBV30	TRBD2	CAWSPGGLAGVDEQFF
TRBJ1-5	TRBV4-1	TRBD1	CASSQDWDRTNQPQHF
TRBJ1-4	TRBV11-2	TRBD1	CASSPPGTDNEKLFF
TRBJ1-4	TRBV7-9	TRBD1	CASSPGQGTNEKLFF
TRBJ1-1	TRBV7-9	.	CASSLAGGAEAFF
TRBJ1-1	TRBV5-6	.	CASSLSENTEAFF
TRBJ1-1	TRBV6-5	TRBD1	CASNRQGAGTEAFF
TRBJ2-7	TRBV6-1	.	CASSEGGGTPYEQYF
TRBJ1-1	TRBV19	.	CASLADANRGNTEAFF
TRBJ2-2	TRBV19	TRBD1	CASSMGTVAGELFF
TRBJ2-1	TRBV3-1/TRBV3-2	TRBD1	CASSLDRGLEQFF
TRBJ2-7	TRBV6-1	.	CASSEGMGSSYEQYF
TRBJ1-2	TRBV6-5	.	CASSLSWGNYGYTF
TRBJ2-5	TRBV7-9	TRBD1	CASSPPTGRSMETQYF
TRBJ1-2	TRBV5-1	.	CASSWTGEGSYGYTF
TRBJ1-2	TRBV6-5	.	CASSYLVSGLTYGYTF
TRBJ2-7	TRBV14	.	CASSPTRVGVDEQYF
TRBJ1-5	TRBV3-1/TRBV3-2	.	CASSQEEQPQHF
TRBJ1-4	TRBV12-5	.	CASGLGRQATNEKLFF
TRBJ2-5	TRBV7-2	.	CASSLQIDAQETQYF
TRBJ2-3	TRBV12-3/TRBV12-4	.	CAVGQGDTDTQYF
TRBJ1-2	TRBV5-1	.	CASNKDTQHNYGYTF
TRBJ1-4	TRBV18	.	CASSPLPRVRTNEKLFF
TRBJ2-2	TRBV9	TRBD1	CASSPGGAVTGELFF
TRBJ1-1	TRBV6-5	TRBD1	CASSIYGQGSTEAFF
TRBJ1-2	TRBV2	.	CASSEQGDYGYTF
TRBJ2-3	TRBV24-1	TRBD1	CATSDSGQGPDTQYF
TRBJ2-1	TRBV5-6	TRBD2	CASSLAASGHNEQFF
TRBJ1-5	TRBV19	.	CASTINRHDLQPQHF
TRBJ1-6	TRBV5-8	TRBD1	CASNTGTAYNSPLHF
TRBJ1-1	TRBV4-3	.	CASSQSGHLNTEAFF
TRBJ2-7	TRBV7-2	TRBD2	CASSLGGLAGEQYF
TRBJ1-4	TRBV30	.	CAWSRDATNEKLFF
TRBJ1-1	TRBV9	.	CASSTRLNTEAFF